Listed below are T cell receptor beta chains from one sample, sequenced in a study of cytomegalovirus exposure and HLA in healthy donors. Assay used: immunoSEQ multiplex PCR; TCRdb lists only in-frame clones, some missing. The sample contains over 70,000 clones, around 64% of which appear only once. The sequencing input was PBMCs. These receptors were obtained from a man aged 30 to 39 in good health and CMV-seronegative. The CDR3 runs from the conserved cysteine through the conserved F or W. D genes are given only for firm matches. Some rows mark clone size as missing; the rest say once, few, many or name a class of expanded clone.

d_call j_call v_call clone_size cdr3_aa cdr3_nt
- TRBJ1-1 TRBV27 - CASRELNTEAFF TGTGCCAGCAGGGAGTTGAACACTGAAGCTTTCTTT
- TRBJ2-3 TRBV2 - CASRQGTSTDTQYF TGTGCCAGCAGGCAAGGGACTAGCACAGATACGCAGTATTTT
- TRBJ2-4 TRBV9 once CASSGGTPNDIQYF TGTGCCAGCAGCGGAGGGACACCAAATGACATTCAGTACTTC
- TRBJ1-6 TRBV5-1 few CASSLGDSVYNSPLHF TGCGCCAGCAGCTTGGGGGACTCCGTGTATAATTCACCCCTCCACTTT
- TRBJ1-4 TRBV19 - CASRPYETNEKLFF TGTGCCAGTAGGCCCTACGAAACTAATGAAAAACTGTTTTTT
- TRBJ1-5 TRBV27 - CASSFGGQPQHF TGTGCCAGCAGTTTCGGGGGGCAGCCCCAGCATTTT
TRBD1 TRBJ1-2 TRBV19 - CASSQGASFYGYTF TGTGCCAGTTCTCAGGGGGCGAGCTTCTATGGCTACACCTTC
- TRBJ1-3 TRBV5-4 - CASSGGAGNTIYF TGTGCCAGCAGTGGGGGGGCCGGAAACACCATATATTTT
TRBD1 TRBJ2-3 TRBV30 - CAWSDAGQGGTDTQYF TGTGCCTGGAGTGATGCGGGACAGGGTGGCACAGATACGCAGTATTTT
TRBD1 TRBJ1-4 TRBV7-2 - CASSRPPRGRGKLFF TGTGCCAGCAGCCGCCCGCCAAGGGGGCGCGGAAAACTGTTTTTT
- TRBJ1-2 TRBV4-1 - CASSQTTGSNYGYTF TGCGCCAGCAGCCAAACCACAGGATCTAACTATGGCTACACCTTC
TRBD1 TRBJ1-2 TRBV20-1 - CSIYRGYGYTF TGCAGTATCTACAGGGGGTATGGCTACACCTTC
TRBD1 TRBJ2-7 TRBV5-4 - CASRSGTAYEQYF TGTGCCAGCAGGTCCGGGACAGCCTACGAGCAGTACTTC
- TRBJ2-7 TRBV10-3 - CAISWTGSYEQYF TGTGCCATCAGTTGGACTGGCTCCTACGAGCAGTACTTC
- TRBJ2-3 TRBV6-4 - CASSDGGASTDTQYF TGTGCCAGCAGTGACGGGGGGGCTAGCACAGATACGCAGTATTTT
TRBD2 TRBJ2-7 TRBV9 - CASSPIAGAHEQYF TGTGCCAGCAGCCCCATAGCGGGAGCCCACGAGCAGTACTTC
- TRBJ1-1 TRBV2 - CASGPPTGNTEAFF TGTGCCAGCGGCCCTCCAACAGGGAACACTGAAGCTTTCTTT
- TRBJ2-2 TRBV29-1 once CSVREAGELFF TGCAGCGTCAGGGAAGCCGGGGAGCTGTTTTTT
- TRBJ1-1 TRBV7-9 - CASSQLNTEAFF TGTGCCAGCAGCCAATTGAACACTGAAGCTTTCTTT
- TRBJ2-1 TRBV5-1 - CASSVENEQFF TGCGCCAGCAGCGTTGAGAATGAGCAGTTCTTC
TRBD1 TRBJ2-2 TRBV19 - CASSIWGQGTLVGELFF TGTGCCAGTAGTATATGGGGACAGGGGACCCTCGTAGGGGAGCTGTTTTTT
TRBD2 TRBJ2-1 TRBV5-4 - CASSWPSGNEQFF TGTGCCAGCAGCTGGCCTAGCGGCAATGAGCAGTTCTTC
TRBD1 TRBJ1-1 TRBV2 - CASKGTAFTEAFF TGTGCCAGCAAAGGGACAGCCTTCACTGAAGCTTTCTTT
- TRBJ2-3 TRBV5-1 few CASSLGTSTDTQYF TGCGCCAGCAGCTTAGGGACTAGCACAGATACGCAGTATTTT
TRBD2 TRBJ2-3 TRBV28 - CASSLDNSGTHTDTQYF TGTGCCAGCAGTTTAGACAATAGCGGGACGCACACAGATACGCAGTATTTT
TRBD1 TRBJ1-1 TRBV18 once CASSPLTGFGEAFF TGTGCCAGCTCACCGCTGACAGGGTTTGGTGAAGCTTTCTTT
- TRBJ1-1 TRBV29-1 few CSATGTTEAFF TGCAGCGCCACAGGGACGACTGAAGCTTTCTTT
TRBD2 TRBJ2-7 TRBV9 - CASSVDLGTSGFHEQYF TGTGCCAGCAGCGTAGACCTTGGGACTAGCGGGTTCCACGAGCAGTACTTC
- TRBJ2-3 TRBV6-5 - CASSPRLSGADTQYF TGTGCCAGCAGTCCAAGACTATCAGGGGCAGATACGCAGTATTTT
TRBD2 TRBJ2-1 TRBV7-2 - CASSFPSGGTYNEQFF TGTGCCAGCAGCTTCCCAAGCGGGGGAACTTACAATGAGCAGTTCTTC
- TRBJ1-6 TRBV5-1 - CASRSGDNSPLHF TGCGCCAGCAGGTCAGGGGATAATTCACCCCTCCACTTT
- TRBJ1-3 TRBV9 - CASSVVDTTGGNTIYF TGTGCCAGCAGCGTAGTGGACACTACTGGTGGAAACACCATATATTTT
- TRBJ2-7 TRBV7-9 - CASSLASGSSYEQYF TGTGCCAGCAGCTTAGCTAGCGGTAGCTCCTACGAGCAGTACTTC
- TRBJ1-5 TRBV29-1 - CSVVTGRDQPQHF TGCAGCGTAGTGACCGGGAGGGATCAGCCCCAGCATTTT
TRBD1 TRBJ1-1 TRBV29-1 - CSGGQGSAEAFF TGCAGCGGTGGACAGGGTTCCGCTGAAGCTTTCTTT
TRBD2 TRBJ2-7 TRBV28 few CASSLMGGSYEQYF TGTGCCAGCAGTTTAATGGGGGGGTCTTACGAGCAGTACTTC
TRBD1 TRBJ2-1 TRBV11-2 once CASSLGTGSYNEQFF TGTGCCAGCAGCTTAGGGACAGGATCCTACAATGAGCAGTTCTTC
TRBD1 TRBJ2-3 TRBV9 - CASSADRGRGTQYF TGTGCCAGCAGCGCGGACAGGGGACGGGGTACGCAGTATTTT
TRBD1 TRBJ1-2 TRBV7-8 - CASSAGQGWVYGYTF TGTGCCAGCAGCGCTGGACAGGGATGGGTCTATGGCTACACCTTC
TRBD2 TRBJ2-1 TRBV27 few CASSSLERGSPNEQFF TGTGCCAGCAGTTCCCTCGAGCGGGGGTCCCCTAATGAGCAGTTCTTC
TRBD2 TRBJ2-7 TRBV28 - CASSPSGTSIYEQYF TGTGCCAGCAGCCCTAGCGGGACTTCTATCTACGAGCAGTACTTC
- TRBJ2-7 TRBV28 - CASREAGEQYF TGTGCCAGCAGAGAGGCGGGGGAGCAGTACTTC
- TRBJ2-7 TRBV5-4 - CASSVHRQSTPDYEQYF TGTGCCAGCAGCGTACACAGACAGTCCACTCCAGACTACGAGCAGTACTTC
- TRBJ2-5 TRBV7-3 - CASSLQGQKETQYF TGTGCCAGCAGCTTACAGGGACAAAAAGAGACCCAGTACTTC
TRBD1 TRBJ2-1 TRBV27 - CASSHGTGEFF TGTGCCAGCAGTCACGGGACAGGGGAGTTCTTC
TRBD1 TRBJ2-6 TRBV19 - CASTLRQGSLSGANVLTF TGTGCCAGTACCCTGAGACAGGGTAGCCTCTCTGGGGCCAACGTCCTGACTTTC
- TRBJ1-4 TRBV25-1 - CASSSSHGGLANEKLFF TGTGCCAGCAGTTCATCCCACGGGGGGCTAGCTAATGAAAAACTGTTTTTT
- TRBJ2-7 TRBV4-2 - CASSQDGSYEQYF TGTGCCAGCAGCCAAGACGGCTCCTACGAGCAGTACTTC
TRBD2 TRBJ2-1 TRBV9 - CASSPPGGAGGPQFF TGTGCCAGCAGCCCCCCGGGGGGTGCGGGGGGCCCTCAGTTCTTC
- TRBJ1-6 TRBV6-5 - CASSYDLDSTNSPLHF TGTGCCAGCAGTTACGATTTGGACAGTACAAATTCACCCCTCCACTTT
TRBD1 TRBJ1-2 TRBV27 few CASSLWGRQGGYTF TGTGCCAGCAGTTTATGGGGGAGACAGGGCGGCTACACCTTC
TRBD1 TRBJ2-6 TRBV7-8 - CASSSLGTAGANVLTF TGTGCCAGCAGCTCGCTAGGGACAGCTGGGGCCAACGTCCTGACTTTC
- TRBJ1-2 TRBV5-6 few CASSLSPGEKKGYTF TGTGCCAGCAGCTTAAGCCCAGGGGAGAAGAAAGGCTACACCTTC
- TRBJ2-7 TRBV7-9 - CASSLVHRTYEQYF TGTGCCAGCAGCTTAGTTCACAGAACCTACGAGCAGTACTTC
TRBD2 TRBJ2-5 TRBV7-9 - CATSGLAETQETQYF TGTGCCACCTCAGGACTAGCGGAGACCCAAGAGACCCAGTACTTC